The clone carrying this T cell receptor beta chain was found a few times. These data are taken from a study of blood T cell repertoires in COVID-19. Libraries were prepared by immunoSEQ multiplex PCR; TCRdb keeps only in-frame clonotypes and omits some of them. The table records about 220,000 clones, 87% of them present only once. From germline, CDR1 is SGHNT and CDR2 YENEEA. This CDR3 has 13 amino acids. V was cut by 1 base and J by 6 bases, with 10 bases left in between. The chain has TRBV11-3 and TRBJ2-7; D uncertain. This receptor was identified in a man aged 35 to 55 with active or convalescent COVID-19. Sequences were obtained from peripheral blood. In DNA form, the CDR3 reads TGTGCCAGCAGCTTAGCGGTTGCCCGCGAGCAGTACTTC. Translated: CASSLAVAREQYF.